One sample yielded the 24 T cell receptor beta chains listed below, sequenced in a study of regulatory T cells in long-lasting Graves disease (dated by TCRdb to the early 2020s). The label giving this sample's time point can be read as: persistent/refractory GD, antithyroid drugs over 5 years with positive TRAb. For both TCR sequencing and RNA sequencing, RNA was extracted from PBMCs using TRIzol. The library was built by means of multiplex PCR. Instrument used: Illumina HiSeq 4000. iRepertoire HTBI primers and Arm-PCR amplification of CDR3 regions were used to construct TCR beta libraries. The public reads were quality trimmed at Q25 with fastp and then assembled into clones with MiXCR by TCRdb, keeping productive beta chains. Each record represents a unique CDR3 protein, reported with the most common genes and DNA among its rows. Here the sample has about 470,000 distinct CDR3 sequences; less than 25% occur a single time. Clones ranked in the top ten supply under 9% of the sample.

The sequenced sample was peripheral blood mononuclear cells (PBMCs), obtained when the disease was refractory, from a patient treated with antithyroid drugs. Every receptor here comes from a female donor with Graves disease.

This clonotype was counted many times. This chain links TRBV29-1 with TRBJ1-2; weak D call: TRBD1 (6 bases). CDR1 is SQVTM and CDR2 is ANQGSEA in the germline V gene. V was cut by 7 bases and J by 6 bases, with 15 bases left in between. The CDR3 loop spans 12 amino acids. CDR3 amino acids: CSAGDRYNGYTF. CDR3 bases: TGCAGCGCTGGAGACAGGTACAATGGCTACACCTTC.

This chain uses TRBV20-1 with TRBJ2-7, with 8 nucleotides matching TRBD2. J gave up 4 bases and V 6 bases, and 5 bases lay outside the gene matches. The germline gives CDR1 DFQATT, CDR2 SNEGSKA (reference sequence). The CDR3 contains 12 residues. CDR3 residues: CSATGGVYEQYF. CDR3 bases: TGCAGTGCAACGGGAGGGGTATACGAGCAGTACTTC.

The rearrangement uses TRBV19 and TRBJ2-4; D might be TRBD1 (6 bases). Trimming removed 6 bases at V and 7 bases at J, with 16 bases between. CDR1 is LNHDA and CDR2 is SQIVND in the germline V gene (reference sequence). This CDR3 is built from 14 residues. The CDR3 bases are TGTGCCAGTAGAGGGGGACCACAGGTCAACATTCAGTACTTC. Amino acid sequence: CASRGGPQVNIQYF.

This clonotype was observed a handful of times. The chain links TRBV6-1 to TRBJ1-5; 9 bases are a match to TRBD1. Germline CDR1 MNHNS, CDR2 SASEGT. J lost 6 bases, V lost 7 bases, and 10 bases had no gene match. The CDR3 length is 15 residues. CDR3 in amino acids: CASIPAGQGSQPQHF. For the CDR3, the DNA is TGTGCCAGCATCCCCGCCGGACAGGGGAGTCAGCCCCAGCATTTT.

This clonotype has at least ten counts. The V and J genes are TRBV28 and TRBJ1-1; D possibly corresponds to TRBD1 (6 bases). Germline V gene lookup returns CDR1 MDHEN and CDR2 SYDVKM. The CDR3 extends over 14 amino acids. The V end was cut by 6 bases, the J end by 4 bases, with 15 bases between. CDR3: CASRRTGSGTEAFF. CDR3 in DNA: TGTGCCAGCAGAAGAACAGGGTCGGGCACTGAAGCTTTCTTT.

The chain couples TRBV4-2 to TRBJ2-5; a possible D gene is TRBD1 (6 bases). Trimming removed 1 base from V and 1 base from J, with 10 bases in between. The CDR3 is 15 amino acids. Germline loops: CDR1 LGHNA, CDR2 YNFKEQ. The CDR3 sequence is CASSQVRTVQETQYF. CDR3 bases: TGTGCCAGCAGCCAAGTTCGGACAGTCCAAGAGACCCAGTACTTC.

This clonotype has at least ten counts. This chain uses TRBV19 with TRBJ1-5, with TRBD1 as a possible D gene (5 bases). The CDR3 has 16 amino acids. Germline assignment: CDR1 LNHDA and CDR2 SQIVND (reference sequence). Deletions cut 6 bases from V and 2 bases from J, with 17 bases between. The chain's CDR3 is CASREWGRRGNQPQHF. DNA of the CDR3: TGTGCCAGTAGAGAGTGGGGACGTCGAGGCAATCAGCCCCAGCATTTT.

The chain joins TRBV30 to TRBJ2-7; D may match TRBD1 or TRBD2 (6 bases each). V was cut by 3 bases and J by 7 bases, with 22 bases left in between. This CDR3 spans 15 amino acids. In germline, CDR1 is GTSNPN, CDR2 SVGIG (reference sequence). The CDR3 region is CAWRAYRDSWGEQYF. In nucleotides, the CDR3 is TGTGCCTGGAGAGCATACAGGGACTCGTGGGGGGAGCAGTACTTC.

This clonotype was observed a handful of times. A junction end diverges from the germline sequence, so it may reflect a read error. This chain connects TRBV27 to TRBJ1-1; a weak D match, TRBD1 (6 bases). The CDR3 has 14 amino acids. Germline CDR1 and CDR2: MNHEY and SMNVEV (reference sequence). CDR3 bases: TGTGACAGCAGCCGATCGACAGGTGGTGGGGAAGCTTTCTTT. Translated, it gives CDSSRSTGGGEAFF.

This clonotype appeared once. A single base separates this from a much larger clone, so it may be a read error. V is TRBV2 and J is TRBJ2-7; TRBD1 might be the D (6 bases). Germline V CDR1 and CDR2: SNHLY, FYNNEI. V was trimmed by 5 bases and J by 5 bases, leaving 22 bases between them. The CDR3 has 16 residues. The CDR3 is CASSQDTGYFPNEQYF. The CDR3 bases are TGTGCCAGCAGTCAGGACACAGGGTATTTCCCCAACGAGCAGTACTTC.

Ten or more counts support this clonotype. The chain recombines TRBV6-5 with TRBJ2-7; D is unclear. V was shortened by 0 bases and J by 0 bases, with 9 bases between the two germline ends. CDR3 length: 15 residues. From germline, CDR1 is MNHEY and CDR2 SVGAGI. The CDR3 DNA reads as TGTGCCAGCAGTTACTCAAGCGCCAACTCCTACGAGCAGTACTTC. Translated, it gives CASSYSSANSYEQYF.

This sequence joins TRBV7-2 and TRBJ2-3; TRBD2 aligns across 8 bases. The CDR3 totals 16 residues. The junction had 8 bases not matched to a gene; V was cut back by 2 bases and J by 4 bases. Germline lookup yields CDR1 SGHTA and CDR2 FQGNSA. The chain's CDR3 is CASSLNRGRSSDTQYF. DNA for the CDR3: TGTGCCAGCAGCTTAAACCGCGGGAGGAGCTCAGATACGCAGTATTTT.

This sequence joins TRBV6-1 and TRBJ1-2; D is possibly TRBD1 (6 bases). The germline V and J ends were trimmed by 5 bases and 2 bases, with 12 bases remaining between them. Germline loops: CDR1 MNHNS, CDR2 SASEGT. The CDR3 loop spans 14 amino acids. In DNA form, the CDR3 reads TGTGCCAGCAGTTATAACAGGGTGAACTATGGCTACACCTTC. Translation gives CASSYNRVNYGYTF.

This clonotype was detected only a few times. The chain uses TRBV30 and TRBJ1-1, with D maybe TRBD1 (6 bases). The length of the CDR3 is 12 residues. Trimming pared 2 bases from V and 12 bases from J, leaving 16 bases between. Germline values: CDR1 GTSNPN, CDR2 SVGIG (reference sequence). The CDR3 DNA reads as TGTGCCTGGAGTAGGAGCTCAGGGGAAACTTTCTTT. Its translation is CAWSRSSGETFF.

This clonotype was seen more than once but under ten times. The chain links TRBV5-1 to TRBJ1-1; D is unresolved. Germline V lookup: CDR1 SGHRS, CDR2 YFSETQ. Trimming shortened V by 4 bases and J by 1 base, and 11 bases separated the two germline ends. The CDR3 extends over 14 amino acids. The CDR3 DNA follows: TGCGCCAGCAGCACCCAGACACAGAACACTGAAGCTTTCTTT. This translates into CASSTQTQNTEAFF.

In its sample, this clonotype was seen many times. The chain employs TRBV28 and TRBJ1-1; tentative D call: TRBD1 (5 bases). Trimming stripped 7 bases from V and 5 bases from J, with 20 bases between. From germline, CDR1 is MDHEN and CDR2 SYDVKM. This CDR3 is 15 amino acids long. The CDR3 DNA reads as TGTGCCAGCACCCAAGGGACCAATGGATGGACTGAAGCTTTCTTT. Translating it yields CASTQGTNGWTEAFF.

Written as DNA, the CDR3 is TGTGCCAGCAGCTTAGATCGGGGTCAGGGCACTGAAGCTTTCTTT. Its protein product is CASSLDRGQGTEAFF. This rearrangement joins TRBV11-2 to TRBJ1-1; a weak D match, TRBD1 (5 bases). V was cut by 0 bases and J by 4 bases, with 12 bases left in between. The V gene's germline CDR1 is SGHAT and CDR2 FQNNGV. The CDR3 loop spans 15 amino acids.

The J gene is TRBJ2-7, the V gene TRBV19; TRBD2 aligns across 9 bases. Germline V lookup: CDR1 LNHDA, CDR2 SQIVND (reference sequence). The CDR3 runs 15 residues. With 5 bases clipped from V and 5 bases from J, the junction kept 10 bases outside the gene matches. The chain's CDR3 is CASSVGTSIRDEQYF. The CDR3 DNA reads as TGTGCCAGTAGTGTCGGGACTAGCATCCGGGACGAGCAGTACTTC. The variable domain in full, with the rest retrieved from reference TRBV19 and TRBJ2-7, is DGGITQSPKYLFRKEGQNVTLSCEQNLNHDAMYWYRQDPGQGLRLIYYSQIVNDFQKGDIAEGYSVSREKKESFPLTVTSAQKNPTAFYLCASSVGTSIRDEQYFGPGTRLTVT.

The sample holds many counts of this clonotype. This chain connects TRBV6-1 to TRBJ1-1; 9 bases match TRBD1. V lost 6 bases, J lost 5 bases, and 10 bases stayed unmatched. CDR3 length: 15 residues. In germline, CDR1 is MNHNS, CDR2 SASEGT. CDR3 DNA: TGTGCCAGCAGCGAAAATGACAGGGGGGGAACTGAAGCTTTCTTT. This gives the protein CASSENDRGGTEAFF.

This clonotype was found many times. The CDR3 here is CASSPFWESDYEQYF. The CDR3 coding sequence is TGTGCCAGCAGCCCCTTCTGGGAGTCGGACTACGAGCAGTACTTC. The chain is built from TRBV7-2 and TRBJ2-7; D is possibly TRBD2 (5 bases). Trimming stripped 5 bases from V and 3 bases from J, with 17 bases between. The CDR3 length is 15 residues. Germline CDR1 SGHTA, CDR2 FQGNSA.

The chain is built from TRBV10-3 and TRBJ2-2, with D maybe TRBD2 (6 bases). The CDR3 has 15 amino acids. The germline V and J ends were trimmed by 7 bases and 3 bases, with 15 bases remaining between them. Germline CDR1 reads ENHRY; CDR2 reads SYGVKD. DNA for the CDR3: TGTGCCATCATGAAAGGCGGGATCTACACCGGGGAGCTGTTTTTT. It specifies CAIMKGGIYTGELFF.

This clonotype was observed a few times. CDR3 sequence: CASSRHLADSSYEQYF. The CDR3 nucleotides read TGTGCCAGCAGCCGTCATCTAGCGGATAGCTCCTACGAGCAGTACTTC. The chain couples TRBV5-8 to TRBJ2-7, with 7 bases identical to TRBD2. Unmatched junction bases numbered 10, after V lost 4 bases and J lost 0 bases. Germline CDR1 SGHTS, CDR2 YDEGEE. There are 16 residues in the CDR3.

There are a few counts of this clonotype. The J gene is TRBJ1-2, the V gene TRBV14; D gene ambiguous. V was clipped by 1 base and J by 5 bases, with 17 bases between them. CDR3 size: 16 residues. Looked up from germline, CDR1 is SGHDN and CDR2 is FVKESK. DNA of the CDR3: TGTGCCAGCAGCCAAGTAGATAGTACTGCCCTTTATGGCTACACCTTC. Protein sequence: CASSQVDSTALYGYTF.

The chain is built from TRBV5-1 and TRBJ2-3; D ambiguous. Germline values: CDR1 SGHRS, CDR2 YFSETQ. The CDR3 covers 16 residues. V was cut by 2 bases and J by 1 base, with 14 bases left in between. The CDR3 coding sequence is TGCGCCAGCAGCTTATCTGCGAGGAGCGGCACAGATACGCAGTATTTT. Protein sequence: CASSLSARSGTDTQYF.